This TCR beta chain stems from a study of T cell clonality in common variable immunodeficiency. This clone showed up many times. Antigen: not known. The CDR3 is cut off 3 residues early in the read; its end comes from the germline J gene. General study results and limits: Authors noted CVID clonality's cause needs subpopulation repertoire sequencing. CVID subjects showed higher TCRbeta clonality than healthy controls.

Some clones are missing from TCRdb's copy, which holds only in-frame ones; the method was immunoSEQ multiplex PCR. The table lists around 40,000 clones, with no singletons. This CDR3 region has 13 residues. Between the trimmed V and J ends, which lost 6 bases and 6 bases, there was a span of 16 bases. Germline V gene lookup returns CDR1 DFQATT and CDR2 SNEGSKA (reference sequence). The material sequenced was peripheral blood mononuclear cells. The receptor was isolated from a person aged 18-70 years in good health. This chain uses TRBV20-1 with TRBJ2-3; TRBD2 might be the D (5 bases). CDR3 loop: CSARTSVGDTQYF. CDR3 DNA, as far as it was read: TGCAGTGCCAGGACTTCCGTTGGGGATACG.